Given below is one TCR beta chain in context. Its antigen is unknown. This sample was included in a study of immune cell composition in non-small cell lung cancer. Measured with immunoSEQ multiplex PCR; TCRdb has only the in-frame clones, and not every one. The table shows a few thousand clones, with 80% to 90% occurring only once. Study-wide points: Clones >0.5% enriched in tumour were rarer in adenocarcinoma (around 33%) than squamous (around 75%). Tumour-reactive clones were not shown to match dominant in vivo tumour clones.

There are 16 residues in the CDR3. Germline CDR1 SEHNR, CDR2 FQNEAQ (reference sequence). The V gene end was trimmed by 0 bases and the J gene end by 8 bases; junction bases not matched to a gene: 3. The chain couples TRBV7-9 to TRBJ2-1; 14 bases are a match to TRBD2. This clonotype was obtained from a human donor with non-small cell lung cancer. The sample taken for sequencing was lung tumor tissue. CDR3 in amino acids: CASSLATSGRADEQFF. CDR3 DNA: TGTGCCAGCAGCTTAGCGACTAGCGGGAGGGCTGATGAGCAGTTCTTC.